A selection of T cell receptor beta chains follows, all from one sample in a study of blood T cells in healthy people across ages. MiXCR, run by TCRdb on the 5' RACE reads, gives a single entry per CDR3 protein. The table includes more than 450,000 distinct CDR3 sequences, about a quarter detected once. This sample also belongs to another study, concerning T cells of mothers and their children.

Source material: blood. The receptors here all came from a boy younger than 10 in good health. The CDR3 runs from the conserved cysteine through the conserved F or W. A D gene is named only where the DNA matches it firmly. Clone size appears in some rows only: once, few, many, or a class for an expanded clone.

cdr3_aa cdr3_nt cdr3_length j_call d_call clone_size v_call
CASSLARTALREQYF TGTGCCAGCAGCTTAGCGCGCACAGCGTTGCGGGAGCAGTACTTC 15 TRBJ2-7 . . TRBV7-8
CASSLAARGQHEQYF TGTGCCAGCAGCTTAGCGGCTAGGGGTCAGCACGAGCAGTACTTC 15 TRBJ2-7 . . TRBV7-9
CASSPGTGALGTQYF TGTGCCAGCAGCCCCGGGACAGGGGCGTTAGGGACCCAGTACTTC 15 TRBJ2-5 TRBD1 few TRBV28
CASSVAGLSYEQYF TGTGCCAGCAGCGTAGCAGGGCTCTCCTACGAGCAGTACTTC 14 TRBJ2-7 . . TRBV9
CATSQDRGRLEQYF TGTGCCACCAGCCAGGACAGGGGCCGTCTCGAGCAGTACTTC 14 TRBJ2-7 TRBD1 . TRBV15
CASSVSGTSQYF TGTGCCAGCAGTGTTAGCGGGACGAGTCAGTACTTC 12 TRBJ2-7 TRBD2 . TRBV2
CSAERLAGATDTQYF TGCAGTGCGGAGAGACTAGCGGGAGCGACAGATACGCAGTATTTT 15 TRBJ2-3 TRBD2 . TRBV20-1
CSATGTAKGYYTF TGCAGCGCGACTGGGACAGCTAAAGGGTACTACACCTTC 13 TRBJ1-2 TRBD1 few TRBV29-1
CASSQGPLAGGFNEQFF TGCGCCAGCAGCCAAGGACCCCTAGCGGGAGGATTCAATGAGCAGTTCTTC 17 TRBJ2-1 TRBD2 . TRBV4-1
CASSFTGTGFGELFF TGTGCCAGCAGCTTCACCGGGACAGGGTTCGGGGAGCTGTTTTTT 15 TRBJ2-2 TRBD1 few TRBV11-2
CASSQEPGLAGNIQYF TGCGCCAGCAGCCAAGAACCAGGTCTAGCCGGGAACATTCAGTACTTC 16 TRBJ2-4 . few TRBV4-3
CAISEDRGAMFF TGTGCCATCAGTGAAGATCGAGGGGCAATGTTTTTT 12 TRBJ1-4 . . TRBV10-3
CSVDTGARETQYF TGCAGCGTTGACACGGGGGCGCGGGAGACCCAGTACTTC 13 TRBJ2-5 . . TRBV29-1
CASRSGTGVRETQYF TGTGCCAGCAGGTCCGGGACGGGGGTCCGGGAGACCCAGTACTTC 15 TRBJ2-5 . few TRBV6-5
CAISESSGAGGYTF TGTGCCATCAGTGAGTCAAGTGGAGCAGGGGGCTACACCTTC 14 TRBJ1-2 . few TRBV10-3
CSAQSSGGVTDTQYF TGCAGTGCTCAATCTAGCGGGGGGGTCACAGATACGCAGTATTTT 15 TRBJ2-3 TRBD2 . TRBV20-1
CSASGTSGSLDGETQYF TGCAGCGCTTCGGGGACTAGCGGGAGTTTGGACGGGGAGACCCAGTACTTC 17 TRBJ2-5 TRBD2 . TRBV29-1
CAIGTSGAYEQYF TGTGCCATTGGGACTAGCGGCGCCTACGAGCAGTACTTC 13 TRBJ2-7 TRBD2 . TRBV10-3
CATSREHLAKNIQYF TGTGCCACCAGCAGAGAACATCTAGCCAAAAACATTCAGTACTTC 15 TRBJ2-4 . few TRBV15
CSVERARGSEQYF TGCAGCGTTGAGCGGGCGCGGGGGTCCGAGCAGTACTTC 13 TRBJ2-7 TRBD2 . TRBV29-1
CAWSRDSYEQYF TGTGCCTGGAGTAGGGACAGTTACGAGCAGTACTTC 12 TRBJ2-7 TRBD1 few TRBV30
CASTTGNTGELFF TGTGCCAGCACTACAGGGAACACCGGGGAGCTGTTTTTT 13 TRBJ2-2 . . TRBV6-1
CASSFSELHNEQFF TGTGCCAGCAGTTTCTCGGAGTTACACAATGAGCAGTTCTTC 14 TRBJ2-1 . . TRBV12-3/TRBV12-4
CASSLSRDRRQGGNSPLHF TGTGCCAGCAGTTTATCGCGGGACAGGCGACAGGGGGGGAATTCACCCCTCCACTTT 19 TRBJ1-6 TRBD1 few TRBV27
CAWSTASNQPQHF TGTGCCTGGAGTACCGCAAGCAATCAGCCCCAGCATTTT 13 TRBJ1-5 . few TRBV30
CASSLDGGGSYNEQFF TGTGCCAGCAGCTTAGACGGGGGGGGCTCCTACAATGAGCAGTTCTTC 16 TRBJ2-1 TRBD2 . TRBV7-6
CASSQVADIQYF TGTGCCAGCAGCCAAGTCGCGGACATTCAGTACTTC 12 TRBJ2-4 . . TRBV3-1
CASSLIAGGELETQYF TGTGCCAGCAGCTTGATAGCGGGAGGGGAGCTGGAGACCCAGTACTTC 16 TRBJ2-5 TRBD2 many TRBV5-6
CASTFGLAGVKSTDTQYF TGTGCCAGCACCTTCGGCCTAGCGGGGGTTAAGAGCACAGATACGCAGTATTTT 18 TRBJ2-3 TRBD2 . TRBV5-5
CASRLEGLAGGPYEQYF TGTGCCAGCAGACTTGAGGGCTTAGCGGGGGGGCCCTACGAGCAGTACTTC 17 TRBJ2-7 TRBD2 . TRBV27
CASSPRSFNTGELFF TGTGCCAGCTCACCACGGAGTTTTAACACCGGGGAGCTGTTTTTT 15 TRBJ2-2 . . TRBV18
CASSFGRINTEAFF TGTGCCAGCAGTTTTGGCAGGATTAACACTGAAGCTTTCTTT 14 TRBJ1-1 . few TRBV11-2
CAISEEGGPRDTQYF TGTGCCATCAGTGAGGAGGGGGGGCCTAGGGATACGCAGTATTTT 15 TRBJ2-3 . . TRBV10-3
CASSQGTRGKYEQYF TGCGCCAGCAGCCAGGGGACTAGGGGAAAATACGAGCAGTACTTC 15 TRBJ2-7 TRBD2 . TRBV4-3
CASSPPTNEQYF TGTGCCAGCTCACCACCAACCAACGAGCAGTACTTC 12 TRBJ2-7 . . TRBV18
CSVLAGGTYEQYF TGCAGCGTTCTAGCGGGAGGTACCTACGAGCAGTACTTC 13 TRBJ2-7 TRBD2 . TRBV29-1
CATNGQGANTGGLFF TGTGCCACCAACGGACAGGGGGCGAACACCGGGGGGCTGTTTTTT 15 TRBJ2-2 TRBD1 few TRBV12-3/TRBV12-4
CASSPRGGQGNTIYF TGTGCCAGCAGCCCCCGGGGGGGGCAGGGAAACACCATATATTTT 15 TRBJ1-3 . few TRBV7-6
CATSRDAGGYEQYF TGTGCCACCAGCAGAGATGCGGGGGGCTACGAGCAGTACTTC 14 TRBJ2-7 TRBD2 few TRBV15
CATSPGTGAYNEQFF TGTGCCACCAGTCCTGGGACAGGGGCCTACAATGAGCAGTTCTTC 15 TRBJ2-1 TRBD1 . TRBV24-1
CASSLVSLTEYGYTF TGTGCCAGCAGCTTAGTCAGTCTCACCGAGTATGGCTACACCTTC 15 TRBJ1-2 . . TRBV7-9
CASIPGTQIGEQYF TGTGCCAGCATCCCCGGGACACAGATCGGCGAGCAGTACTTC 14 TRBJ2-7 . few TRBV7-9
CSLGRTQAETQYF TGCAGCCTCGGTCGGACCCAAGCGGAGACCCAGTACTTC 13 TRBJ2-5 . few TRBV29-1
CASSDPGQGGQETQYF TGCGCCAGCAGTGATCCGGGACAGGGGGGACAAGAGACCCAGTACTTC 16 TRBJ2-5 TRBD1 few TRBV10-1
CASSNRVFFSGNTIYF TGTGCCAGCAGCAACAGGGTCTTTTTCTCTGGAAACACCATATATTTT 16 TRBJ1-3 . . TRBV28
CASRRRDSETYEQYF TGCGCCAGCCGCCGGCGGGACAGCGAAACCTACGAGCAGTACTTC 15 TRBJ2-7 . . TRBV5-1
CASSQGTNSIEQYF TGCGCCAGCAGCCAAGGGACCAATTCTATCGAGCAGTACTTC 14 TRBJ2-7 . many TRBV4-1
CASSQEGLAGFGEQFF TGCGCCAGCAGCCAAGAAGGACTAGCGGGGTTCGGGGAGCAGTTCTTC 16 TRBJ2-1 TRBD2 few TRBV4-1